This T cell receptor (beta chain) appears in the sequencing data of a study of cytomegalovirus exposure and HLA in healthy donors (dated by TCRdb to 2016 to 2017). Turning to the overall study: An earlier analysis of several hundred of the donors reported approximately 300 Gb of sequence data and 117 million unique TCR beta sequences from about 180 million T cells. An early release that covered several hundred HLA-typed donors contained approximately 300 gigabases of sequencing data and around 85 million unique TCR sequences. The genetic ancestry cluster associated with self-reported Caucasian donors included around four fifths of the roughly 390 genotyped donors. The study aimed to test whether cataloging public T cell receptors could reveal signatures of past pathogen exposure. The T cell repertoires of around 670 subjects were profiled by immunosequencing and related to cytomegalovirus serostatus. A separate validation cohort of approximately 120 different subjects was used in addition to the roughly 720-subject first cohort. To predict cytomegalovirus infection status, the study combined high-throughput TCR immunosequencing, statistical association of individual TCRs with disease status, and machine learning. To study patterns of TCR occurrence, a later analysis re-analyzed previously published TCR beta repertoires from 500 to 850 donors and added high-resolution HLA genotyping. In the later analysis, no new phenotypic data were used to find candidate immune exposures; instead, reliance was placed on TCR beta sequences and their occurrence across donors. To decide whether each TCR beta V gene segment behaved as functional or pseudogenic, an earlier analysis of some 580 of the donors relied on high-throughput TCR beta sequencing. Donor age, sex, ethnicity and CMV serostatus were compiled together with the repertoire data. A later genetic analysis used genome-wide SNP genotypes for about 65% of the roughly 670 donors, treating that subset as a discovery cohort. Every repertoire in the discovery cohort had been generated on one and the same sequencing platform. Both class I and class II loci were covered by HLA typing, at four-digit resolution. The number of donors typed differed by locus, with about 629-640 for A, B, C, DRB1 and DQB1, around 520 for DQA1, 600 to 610 for DPA1, and around 460 for DPB1. Roughly 5 DR-DQ haplotypes were handled as single units for association and clustering because linkage in the cohort was strong. On average, over 200,000 unique TCR beta nucleotide sequences were sequenced per donor among about 400 genotyped donors of the cohort, with roughly 20% of those sequences being non-productive.

General study outcomes and caveats: A group of highly shared sequence variants was considered likely to be a technical artifact of the sequencing pipeline. Some IMGT-functional V segments, including TRBV6-2 and TRBV6-3, could not be distinguished by the 87-base-pair reads and were therefore excluded. Because HLA typing was unavailable for some donors at each locus, only the typed subset was used in association tests. According to a later analysis, TCR association rates differed among HLA loci, with DRB1 alleles showing the most associated TCRs and HLA-C alleles showing the fewest. For the cohort, immune exposure information was limited to CMV serostatus. A further reported finding was that TCR beta sequences accurately predicted the HLA-A and HLA-B alleles for most subjects in the first cohort. Roughly uniform sequencing depth across donors was assumed in presence/absence analyses, although this assumption may not hold. The study listed 164 TCR beta chains as associated with cytomegalovirus. A later analysis found that most CMV-associated TCR beta chains appeared HLA-restricted, with HLA associations seemingly driven largely by CMV exposure. Over 15 rarely observed V segments, including chromosome 9 orphons, were excluded from the earlier analysis of almost 600 of the donors because counts were too low. According to a later genetic analysis, donors in an Asian-associated ancestry cluster had fewer N-insertions in productive TCRs than the approximately 700-donor mean. An earlier analysis of approximately 540 of the donors showed that most TCR beta V segments appeared in productive rearrangements either about 87% or about 30% of the time, which broadly matched IMGT annotations. The authors suggested that the approach could potentially be extended to other disease states and immunological phenotypes. A few of the identified cytomegalovirus-associated TCR beta chains were confirmed in vitro to be specific for cytomegalovirus antigens. In this cohort, only TCR beta chains were sequenced, and detectable features were limited by the absence of alpha or paired-chain data. A later analysis found that HLA-associated TCR beta chains were more clonally expanded and had lower generation probabilities than equally common non-associated chains. Most TCR sequences were observed very rarely across donors, whereas some public TCRs were present in many individuals. A later analysis reported that several top co-occurrence clusters appeared linked to parvovirus B19, influenza, CMV and Epstein-Barr virus. Linkage disequilibrium might explain the correlated functional status among segregating V segments, but an unknown experimental factor could not be excluded. A later genetic analysis associated a missense DCLRE1C variant with V-gene and J-gene trimming of TCR beta chains, and an independent cohort replicated the association. Cytomegalovirus status was reported to be diagnosed by the classifier with high specificity and sensitivity in both the original and validation cohorts. Specific HLA alleles were associated with 15,000 to 20,000 TCR beta sequences at a false discovery rate of 0.05 in a later analysis. When HLA alleles, especially DR and DQ, strongly co-occurred, attributing TCR associations to individual alleles was difficult.

The cohort was made up of roughly 670 healthy bone marrow donors. At the time of sampling, all cohort members were nominally healthy, though unrecorded immune exposures were likely present. The donor was CMV seropositive and belonged to the group of 270 or so seropositive cohort members. A peripheral blood sample was provided by each donor, and peripheral blood mononuclear cells were used for TCR beta sequencing. Genomic DNA extraction from the blood cell samples was performed with the Qiagen DNeasy Blood Extraction Kit. The protocol used for the library was the immunoSEQ multiplex PCR assay. The multiplex PCR relied on a mix of 60 forward primers for TCR Vbeta segments and 13 reverse primers for TCR Jbeta segments. A multiplex PCR assay on genomic DNA amplified the CDR3 region of rearranged TCR beta genes. On the Illumina HiSeq System, the amplified TCR beta libraries were sequenced as 87-base-pair reads. From the authors' description of their analysis: Across the 700 or so repertoires, a later analysis counted tens of millions of unique TCR beta chains, approximately 10 million of which were shared by at least two donors. Raw reads were error-corrected and collapsed into unique sequences with a nearest-neighbor algorithm that merged closely related sequences to remove PCR and sequencing errors. Alignment of CDR3 sequences to IMGT reference sequences was used to assign V, D and J gene segments. For a sequence to be retained, a match of at least six nucleotides to both a V gene segment and a J gene segment was required. Rearrangements were classified as productive when the CDR3 lacked stop codons and remained in frame with V and J, and all other rearrangements were classified as non-productive. CDR3 was defined by IMGT convention, running from the second conserved V-encoded cysteine to the conserved J-encoded phenylalanine. Sequences without an unambiguous match to a single V gene segment were excluded from the earlier analysis of about 630 of the donors. In an earlier analysis of several hundred of the donors, V segments were called functional above 56.7% productive rearrangements and were called segregating when the between-donor standard deviation exceeded 5%. A statistical classification framework was developed to diagnose cytomegalovirus status using the catalog of TCR beta chain sequences. V and J gene assignment, in a later analysis, came from comparing TCR nucleotide sequences with IMGT/GENE-DB human TR gene sequences. Using the TCRdist pipeline, a later analysis assigned CDR3 sequences along with most-parsimonious VDJ recombination scenarios. In a later analysis, each TCR beta chain was defined by its CDR3 amino acid sequence together with its V-gene family, and reads without a unique V-gene family were excluded. A later analysis removed 600 or so highly shared, low-generation-probability nucleotide sequences to deal with suspected cross-contamination and a sequencing artifact. For each public chain, a later analysis derived a clonal expansion index from normalized ranks of inferred template counts within each repertoire. A later analysis computed generation probabilities with a VDJ recombination model fitted to out-of-frame rearrangements, and checked the results against IGoR. In a later analysis, hypergeometric tests were used to score TCR-TCR, TCR-HLA and TCR-CMV co-occurrence, with a repertoire-size bias correction applied to TCR pairs. False discovery rates were estimated in a later analysis by permuting HLA or CMV assignments 20 times. In a later analysis, co-occurring TCRs were grouped using DBSCAN, with TCRdist sequence similarity added in when clustering inside HLA-allele-positive subsets. For co-occurrence clustering, repertoires with fewer than 30,000 or more than 120,000 public chains were excluded, along with 5 or 6 repertoires with anomalous nucleotide sharing. TCRdb retrieved this table from immuneACCESS and kept in-frame rearrangements only. Not all clones are present; in checked studies, unresolved V genes account for under half, and no reason is known for the remainder. V and J calls plus clone size are reproduced from that table; the DNA served to infer D and trimming. The sample table contains about 160,000 clones; only one count was recorded for about four fifths of them. The ten biggest clones cover 7% of the sample.

Comment on this clone: The antigen it binds to is not known. No clone much larger than this one lies a single base away; base qualities are absent.

The germline V gene encodes CDR1 MNHEY and CDR2 SMNVEV (reference sequence). Measured from the cysteine to the phenylalanine, the CDR3 is 16 residues long. Left in the record is the CDR3 DNA by itself, 48 bases read in frame from the first base. Here V drops 3 bases and J drops 4 bases, and the junction holds 12 bases not matched to any gene. The sequenced material came from PBMCs. The chain uses TRBV27 and TRBJ2-7; 7 bases in the middle match TRBD2. The TCR was taken from a woman aged 30 to 39 in good health and CMV-seropositive. The CDR3 amino acid sequence is: CASSFSSGRLSYEQYF. The nucleotide sequence is given as TGTGCCAGCAGTTTCTCTAGCGGCCGCCTTTCGTACGAGCAGTACTTC.